The source of this TCR beta chain is a study of cytomegalovirus exposure and HLA in healthy donors. Study-level points and caveats: Rare TCR sequences dominated, though some public TCRs recurred in many donors. Productive status was seen about 87% or about 30% of the time for most TCR beta V segments in an earlier analysis. In a later analysis, at a false discovery rate of 0.05, approximately 15,000 TCR beta sequences matched HLA alleles. An apparent linkage of common viral pathogens to several of the most significant clusters emerged in a later analysis.

With regard to this clone: The antigen remains undetermined.

CDR3 length: 12 residues. The germline V gene encodes CDR1 MNHEY and CDR2 SMNVEV (reference sequence). V was cut by 3 bases and J by 8 bases, with 10 bases left in between. Primers for the PCR totalled 60 Vbeta and 13 Jbeta. Assay: immunoSEQ multiplex PCR; the TCRdb copy retains only in-frame clones and omits some. The sample comprises 250,000 to 350,000 clones, around 80% of which are singletons, and more than 0.3% rests with the top ten. This chain connects TRBV27 to TRBJ1-2; D is ambiguous. Input material: PBMCs. The clonotype was recovered from a girl aged 2-10 years in good health and CMV-seronegative. The chain's CDR3 is CASSFSEGGYTF. CDR3 coding DNA: TGTGCCAGCAGTTTTTCGGAGGGAGGCTACACCTTC.